Reported below is one T cell receptor beta chain. Its antigen is unidentified. TCRdb's table, derived via immunoSEQ multiplex PCR, lists solely in-frame clones and lacks some. The table includes tens of thousands of clones, 70% to 85% detected once. CDR1 and CDR2 (germline): SGHNT, YYREEE (reference sequence). Between the trimmed V and J ends, which lost 4 bases and 7 bases, there was a span of 15 bases. This CDR3 contains 14 residues. This entry is derived from a study of T cells in tuberculosis. Study context: This South African cohort compared adolescents with or without latent tuberculosis against adults with active tuberculosis. Blood was taken before or within 7 days of anti-tuberculosis therapy. Study-wide findings and caveats: Shorter CDR3-alpha in active tuberculosis partly drove smaller distances.

Indicated time point: new active TB diagnosis, blood taken before or within 7 days of starting treatment. The source is an adult with tuberculosis. The V and J genes are TRBV5-4 and TRBJ2-4, with a weak D call TRBD1 (6 bases). Sequencing was performed on PBMCs, taken at tuberculosis diagnosis. Here the CDR3 DNA reads TGTGCCAGCAGCAACGATGGGGGCGCGAACATTCAGTACTTC. Translation: CASSNDGGANIQYF.